These 26 T cell receptor beta chains came from one sample sequenced in a study of T cell repertoires in ileal Crohn's disease. Produced via immunoSEQ multiplex PCR; TCRdb's table is partial and in-frame only. In the table there are some 16,000 clones, 83% of which are singletons. The sample was ileal tissue. These receptors were collected from an adult with Crohn's disease.

V and J are TRBV18 and TRBJ2-2; D is possibly TRBD1 (6 bases). This CDR3 region has 15 residues. Germline V gene lookup returns CDR1 KGHSH and CDR2 LQKENI. The V end was cut by 3 bases, the J end by 4 bases, with 12 bases between. CDR3: CASSPTGRGTGELFF. CDR3 bases: TGTGCCAGCTCACCGACAGGCCGGGGCACCGGGGAGCTGTTTTTT.

The chain joins TRBV2 to TRBJ1-5; D call uncertain. The CDR3 loop spans 13 amino acids. Germline CDR1 is SNHLY and CDR2 is FYNNEI. V was clipped by 2 bases and J by 2 bases, with 4 bases between them. CDR3 coding DNA: TGTGCCAGCAGTGAATCGGGCAATCAGCCCCAGCATTTT. Protein: CASSESGNQPQHF.

This clone was observed once. V gene TRBV10-3 combines with J gene TRBJ2-7; 8 bases align to TRBD1. V lost 10 bases, J lost 3 bases, and 2 bases stayed unmatched. CDR1 is ENHRY and CDR2 is SYGVKD in the germline V gene. The CDR3 runs 11 residues. CDR3 amino acids: CASGQGYEQYF. CDR3 coding DNA: TGTGCCAGTGGACAGGGCTACGAGCAGTACTTC.

With respect to this clone: Relative to the germline gene, one junction end is altered; a read error may explain this. The V gene is TRBV7-2, the J gene TRBJ2-5, with TRBD2 matching 8 bases. This CDR3 contains 14 residues. Germline CDR1 and CDR2: SGHTA and FQGNSA. CDR3 sequence: CAGSYSGVQETQYF. CDR3 DNA sequence: TGTGCCGGCAGCTATAGCGGGGTCCAAGAGACCCAGTACTTC.

V is TRBV6-6 and J is TRBJ1-6; 7 bases align to TRBD1. The CDR3 totals 15 residues. V lost 5 bases, J lost 5 bases, and 6 bases stayed unmatched. Germline CDR1 reads MNHNY; CDR2 reads SVGAGI (reference sequence). CDR3 DNA: TGTGCCAGCAGTGTCCGGGGGACAGATAATTCACCCCTCCACTTT. Its translation is CASSVRGTDNSPLHF.

The chain carries TRBV13 and TRBJ1-1, with a possible D match to TRBD1 (5 bases). The CDR3 extends over 15 amino acids. The germline gives CDR1 PRHDT, CDR2 FYEKMQ (reference sequence). The V gene lost 1 base and the J gene lost 6 bases, with 15 bases spanning the gap. This chain's CDR3 is CASSLAQGGKAEAFF. The CDR3 DNA sequence: TGTGCCAGCAGCTTAGCTCAGGGTGGGAAGGCTGAAGCTTTCTTT.

V is TRBV7-3 and J is TRBJ2-1; 11 bases match TRBD1. The length of the CDR3 is 16 residues. Germline V gene sequence: CDR1 SGHTA, CDR2 FQGTGA. The V and J ends lost 4 bases and 6 bases, in that order; junction bases with no gene match: 8. In DNA, the CDR3 is TGTGCCAGCAGCTGGTCCGGGACAGGGGGGCGCAATGAGCAGTTCTTC. Protein: CASSWSGTGGRNEQFF.

V usage is TRBV5-1 and J usage is TRBJ1-5; D might be TRBD1 (5 bases). CDR3 length equals 15 residues. Looked up from germline, CDR1 is SGHRS and CDR2 is YFSETQ. Trimming shortened V by 7 bases and J by 5 bases, and 19 bases separated the two germline ends. The CDR3 loop is CASRQSPGGYQPQHF. For the CDR3, the DNA is TGCGCCAGCCGACAGTCCCCGGGTGGATATCAGCCCCAGCATTTT.

The rearrangement links TRBV5-1 to TRBJ1-3; no reliable D call. Germline V gene sequence: CDR1 SGHRS, CDR2 YFSETQ. V dropped 5 bases and J dropped 4 bases, with 13 bases sitting between them. CDR3 size: 14 residues. CDR3 amino acids: CASRSSLAGNTIYF. The CDR3 nucleotides are TGCGCCAGCAGATCATCCCTCGCGGGAAACACCATATATTTT.

The chain combines TRBV5-6 with TRBJ2-2; 9 bases fit TRBD1. Germline V gene sequence: CDR1 SGHDT, CDR2 YYEEEE. The CDR3 has 19 amino acids. Trimming took 6 bases from V and 0 from J; bases not matched to a gene: 15. In DNA, the CDR3 is TGTGCCAGCACCTCGGGACAGGGCTGGTCCCCTTCGAACACCGGGGAGCTGTTTTTT. Translation: CASTSGQGWSPSNTGELFF.

The V call is TRBV11-2, the J call TRBJ2-3; 8 bases match TRBD2. Germline V gene data show CDR1 as SGHAT and CDR2 as FQNNGV. This CDR3 contains 16 residues. V lost 5 bases, J lost 0 bases, and 7 bases stayed unmatched. As DNA, the CDR3 is TGTGCCAGCAGCGCCTCTTTAGCGGGAAGCACAGATACGCAGTATTTT. It encodes CASSASLAGSTDTQYF.

The V call is TRBV4-1, the J call TRBJ1-6; 7 bases line up with TRBD1. The V and J ends lost 3 bases and 7 bases, in that order; junction bases with no gene match: 6. Germline V gives CDR1 MGHRA, CDR2 YSYEKL. CDR3 length equals 15 residues. As DNA, the CDR3 is TGCGCCAGCAGCCATTACGAGGGGGCCAATTCACCCCTCCACTTT. Its translation: CASSHYEGANSPLHF.

The V call is TRBV5-8, the J call TRBJ1-3, with TRBD1 matching 7 bases. Germline V gene data show CDR1 as SGHTS and CDR2 as YDEGEE. This CDR3 region has 15 residues. The V segment lost 0 bases and the J segment 7 bases; nucleotides outside the gene matches: 7. The CDR3 region is CASSLDGQVRNTIYF. The CDR3 DNA is TGTGCCAGCAGCTTGGACGGACAGGTTCGGAACACCATATATTTT. Filled out from reference TRBV5-8 and TRBJ1-3, the complete variable domain reads EAGVTQSPTHLIKTRGQQATLRCSPISGHTSVYWYQQALGLGLQFLLWYDEGEERNRGNFPPRFSGRQFPNYSSELNVNALELEDSALYLCASSLDGQVRNTIYFGEGSWLTVV.

The chain has TRBV6-6 and TRBJ1-3; TRBD1 matches at 7 bases. Trimming removed 7 bases from V and 2 bases from J; junction bases left unmatched: 11. The CDR3 runs 16 residues. CDR1 and CDR2 from the germline V gene are MNHNY and SVGAGI (reference sequence). The CDR3 DNA reads as TGTGCCAGCACCCAAGGGACCGGACAGGCTGGAAACACCATATATTTT. Translated, it gives CASTQGTGQAGNTIYF.

The V gene is TRBV27, the J gene TRBJ2-1; 14 bases fit TRBD2. The germline gives CDR1 MNHEY, CDR2 SMNVEV (reference sequence). The ends lost 3 bases at V and 0 bases at J; junction bases unmatched: 7. This CDR3 contains 19 residues. CDR3 in amino acids: CASSFLGLAGGSSYNEQFF. The CDR3 bases are TGTGCCAGCAGTTTTCTTGGACTAGCGGGGGGCAGCTCCTACAATGAGCAGTTCTTC.

This chain uses TRBV7-2 with TRBJ2-1, with D unclear. Germline CDR1 and CDR2: SGHTA and FQGNSA. There are 12 residues in the CDR3. V dropped 2 bases and J dropped 7 bases, with 6 bases sitting between them. The CDR3 loop is CASSLHTNEQFF. The CDR3 DNA is TGTGCCAGCAGCTTACACACGAATGAGCAGTTCTTC.

The chain combines TRBV7-2 with TRBJ1-4; D unclear. The germline gives CDR1 SGHTA, CDR2 FQGNSA. V shed 4 bases and J shed 8 bases, with 20 bases lying between them. The CDR3 contains 16 residues. The CDR3 is CASSSLGGGLREKLFF. The CDR3 DNA is TGTGCCAGCAGCTCCTTAGGCGGAGGGCTAAGAGAAAAACTGTTTTTT.

This clone has just a few counts. The chain uses TRBV15 and TRBJ2-1; D perhaps matches TRBD1 (5 bases). V lost 3 bases and J 3 bases, leaving 9 bases between the germline ends. The CDR3 is 14 residues long. Germline-derived CDR1 and CDR2 are LNHNV and YYDKDF (reference sequence). CDR3 coding DNA: TGTGCCACCAGCAGGGGGCAGGACTACAATGAGCAGTTCTTC. The encoded protein is CATSRGQDYNEQFF.

The chain uses TRBV9 and TRBJ2-3, with 9 bases aligning to TRBD2. The germline V gene has CDR1 SGDLS and CDR2 YYNGEE. This CDR3 region has 16 residues. Trimming took 4 bases from V and 3 from J; bases not matched to a gene: 9. CDR3 coding DNA: TGTGCCAGCAGCCCCCGACTGCGGGGGGGAACAGATACGCAGTATTTT. This codes for CASSPRLRGGTDTQYF.

The chain uses TRBV5-1 and TRBJ1-2; no clear D gene. The ends were cut back, 0 bases at V and 2 bases at J, with 11 bases in the middle. The CDR3 contains 15 residues. Germline loops: CDR1 SGHRS, CDR2 YFSETQ. CDR3 protein: CASSLANRGNYGYTF. The CDR3 coding sequence is TGCGCCAGCAGCTTGGCCAATAGAGGGAACTATGGCTACACCTTC.

The chain couples TRBV5-4 to TRBJ2-1; 14 bases match TRBD2. The CDR3 runs to 15 residues. Losses at the gene ends were 4 bases for V and 7 bases for J; bases not matched to a gene: 4. Germline loops: CDR1 SGHNT, CDR2 YYREEE (reference sequence). The CDR3, as DNA: TGTGCCAGCAGCCCGGGACTAGCGGGGGAGAATGAGCAGTTCTTC. Residues: CASSPGLAGENEQFF.

The chain is built from TRBV11-2 and TRBJ1-3, with 7 nucleotides matching TRBD1. The V and J ends lost 8 bases and 7 bases, in that order; junction bases with no gene match: 8. Germline V gene lookup returns CDR1 SGHAT and CDR2 FQNNGV. This CDR3 region has 13 residues. CDR3 amino acids: CASVRGAQNTIYF. The DNA of the CDR3 is TGTGCCAGCGTCAGGGGGGCCCAGAACACCATATATTTT. Full variable domain (outside the CDR3, taken from reference TRBV11-2 and TRBJ1-3): EAGVAQSPRYKIIEKRQSVAFWCNPISGHATLYWYQQILGQGPKLLIQFQNNGVVDDSQLPKDRFSAERLKGVDSTLKIQPAKLEDSAVYLCASVRGAQNTIYFGEGSWLTVV.

The CDR3 protein is CASSVSGGAGYEQYF. DNA for the CDR3: TGTGCCAGCAGCGTAAGCGGGGGGGCCGGATACGAGCAGTACTTC. The genes are TRBV9 and TRBJ2-7; 10 bases are shared with TRBD2. The germline V gene encodes CDR1 SGDLS and CDR2 YYNGEE. The length of the CDR3 is 15 residues. After removal of 1 base from V and 4 bases from J, the junction contained 5 bases not matched to a gene.

The chain joins TRBV29-1 to TRBJ2-3, with 7 bases identical to TRBD2. Germline loops: CDR1 SQVTM, CDR2 ANQGSEA. CDR3 length equals 13 residues. The J segment lost 0 bases and the V segment lost 6 bases, leaving 3 bases of the junction unmatched. DNA of the CDR3: TGCAGCGTAGCGGGGACTAGCACAGATACGCAGTATTTT. Translated, it gives CSVAGTSTDTQYF.

The CDR3: CSDGGNTEAFF. The CDR3 bases are TGCAGCGACGGGGGGAACACTGAAGCTTTCTTT. This rearrangement joins TRBV29-1 to TRBJ1-1; D might be TRBD1 (5 bases). The CDR3 length is 11 residues. Trimming removed 7 bases at V and 1 base at J, with 7 bases between. Germline-derived CDR1 and CDR2 are SQVTM and ANQGSEA. The full variable domain, with the rest looked up from reference TRBV29-1 and TRBJ1-1, is SAVISQKPSRDICQRGTSLTIQCQVDSQVTMMFWYRQQPGQSLTLIATANQGSEATYESGFVIDKFPISRPNLTFSTLTVSNMSPEDSSIYLCSDGGNTEAFFGQGTRLTVV.

The chain couples TRBV7-8 to TRBJ1-1; tentatively, D is TRBD1 (6 bases). The CDR3 totals 13 residues. Per the germline V gene, CDR1 is SGHVS and CDR2 is FQNEAQ. The V and J ends lost 5 bases and 7 bases respectively, with 14 bases between them. CDR3 region: CASSSGTINEAFF. DNA of the CDR3: TGTGCCAGCAGCAGTGGGACAATTAATGAAGCTTTCTTT.